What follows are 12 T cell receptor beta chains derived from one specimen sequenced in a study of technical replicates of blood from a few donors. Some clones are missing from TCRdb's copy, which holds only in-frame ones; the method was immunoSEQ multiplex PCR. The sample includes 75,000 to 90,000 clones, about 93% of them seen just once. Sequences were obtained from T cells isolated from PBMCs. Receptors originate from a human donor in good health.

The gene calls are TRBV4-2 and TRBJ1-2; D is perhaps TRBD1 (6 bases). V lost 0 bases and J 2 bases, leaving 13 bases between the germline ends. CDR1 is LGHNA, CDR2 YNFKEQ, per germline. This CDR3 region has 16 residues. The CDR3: CASSQDSRTANYGYTF. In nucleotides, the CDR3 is TGTGCCAGCAGCCAAGATTCCAGGACAGCGAACTATGGCTACACCTTC.

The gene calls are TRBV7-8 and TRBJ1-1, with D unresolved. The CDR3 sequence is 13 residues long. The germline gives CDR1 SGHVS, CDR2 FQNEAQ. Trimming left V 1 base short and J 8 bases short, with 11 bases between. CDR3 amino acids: CASSLVYSEEAFF. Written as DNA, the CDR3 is TGTGCCAGCAGCTTAGTGTATTCAGAAGAAGCTTTCTTT.

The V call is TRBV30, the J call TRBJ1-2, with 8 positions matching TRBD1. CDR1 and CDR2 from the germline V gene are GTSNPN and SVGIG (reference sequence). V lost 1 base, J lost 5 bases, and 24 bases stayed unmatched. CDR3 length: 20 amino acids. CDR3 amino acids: CAWSGETGVEETETYYGYTF. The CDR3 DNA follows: TGTGCCTGGAGTGGTGAGACAGGGGTAGAGGAAACCGAAACCTATTATGGCTACACCTTC.

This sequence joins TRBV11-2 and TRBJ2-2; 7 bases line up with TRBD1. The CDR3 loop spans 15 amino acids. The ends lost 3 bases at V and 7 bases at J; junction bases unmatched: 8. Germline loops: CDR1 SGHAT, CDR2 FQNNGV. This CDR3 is CASSLRGPRVGELFF. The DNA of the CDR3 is TGTGCCAGCAGCTTGAGGGGGCCTAGGGTCGGGGAGCTGTTTTTT.

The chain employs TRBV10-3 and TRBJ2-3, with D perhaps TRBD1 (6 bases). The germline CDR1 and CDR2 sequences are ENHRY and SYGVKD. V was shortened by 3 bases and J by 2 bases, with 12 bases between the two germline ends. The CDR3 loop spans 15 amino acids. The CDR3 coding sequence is TGTGCCATCAGTGAAACAGGGAGCTACACAGATACGCAGTATTTT. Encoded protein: CAISETGSYTDTQYF.

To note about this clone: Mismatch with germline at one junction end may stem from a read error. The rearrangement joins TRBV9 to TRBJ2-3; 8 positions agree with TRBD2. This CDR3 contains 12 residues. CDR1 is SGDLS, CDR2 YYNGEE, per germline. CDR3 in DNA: TGTGCCAGCAGCGTAGGGACTAGCCCGCCGAATTTT. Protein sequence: CASSVGTSPPNF. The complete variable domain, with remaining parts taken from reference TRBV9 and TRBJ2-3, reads DSGVTQTPKHLITATGQRVTLRCSPRSGDLSVYWYQQSLDQGLQFLIQYYNGEERAKGNILERFSAQQFPDLHSELNLSSLELGDSALYFCASSVGTSPPNFGPGTRLTVL.

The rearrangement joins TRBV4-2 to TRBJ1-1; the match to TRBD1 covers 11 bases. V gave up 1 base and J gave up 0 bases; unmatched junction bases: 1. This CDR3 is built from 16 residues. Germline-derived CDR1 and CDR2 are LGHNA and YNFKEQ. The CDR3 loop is CASSQGDRGMNTEAFF. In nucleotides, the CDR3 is TGTGCCAGCAGCCAAGGGGACAGGGGGATGAACACTGAAGCTTTCTTT.

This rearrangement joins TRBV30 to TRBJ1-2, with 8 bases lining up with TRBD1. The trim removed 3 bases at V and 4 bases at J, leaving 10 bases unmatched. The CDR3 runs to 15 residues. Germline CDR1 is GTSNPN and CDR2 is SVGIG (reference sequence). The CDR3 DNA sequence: TGTGCCTGGAGCGCCTCGACAGGGGCCGGCTATGGCTACACCTTC. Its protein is CAWSASTGAGYGYTF.

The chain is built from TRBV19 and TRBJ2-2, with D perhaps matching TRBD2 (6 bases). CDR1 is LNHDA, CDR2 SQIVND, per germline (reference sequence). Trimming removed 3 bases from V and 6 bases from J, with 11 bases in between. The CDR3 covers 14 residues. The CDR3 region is CASSIVWGAGELFF. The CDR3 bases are TGTGCCAGTAGTATCGTCTGGGGGGCCGGGGAGCTGTTTTTT.

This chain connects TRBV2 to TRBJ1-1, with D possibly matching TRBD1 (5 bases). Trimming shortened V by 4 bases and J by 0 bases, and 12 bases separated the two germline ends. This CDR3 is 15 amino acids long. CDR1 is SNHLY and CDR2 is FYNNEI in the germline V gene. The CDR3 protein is CASSGGGSLNTEAFF. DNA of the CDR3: TGTGCCAGCAGTGGGGGGGGGTCCCTGAACACTGAAGCTTTCTTT.

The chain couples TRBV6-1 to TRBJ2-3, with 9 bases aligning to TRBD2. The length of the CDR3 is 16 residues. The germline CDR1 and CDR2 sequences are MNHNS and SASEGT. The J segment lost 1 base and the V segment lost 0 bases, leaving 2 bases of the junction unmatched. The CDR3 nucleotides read TGTGCCAGCAGTGAAGCGCGACTAGCGGGCACAGATACGCAGTATTTT. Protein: CASSEARLAGTDTQYF.

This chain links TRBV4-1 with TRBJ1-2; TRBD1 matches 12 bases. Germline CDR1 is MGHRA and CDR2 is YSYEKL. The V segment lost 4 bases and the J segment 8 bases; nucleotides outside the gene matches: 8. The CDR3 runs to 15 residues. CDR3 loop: CASSRSGQGAGGYTF. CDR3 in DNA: TGCGCCAGCAGCCGATCGGGACAGGGGGCGGGAGGCTACACCTTC.